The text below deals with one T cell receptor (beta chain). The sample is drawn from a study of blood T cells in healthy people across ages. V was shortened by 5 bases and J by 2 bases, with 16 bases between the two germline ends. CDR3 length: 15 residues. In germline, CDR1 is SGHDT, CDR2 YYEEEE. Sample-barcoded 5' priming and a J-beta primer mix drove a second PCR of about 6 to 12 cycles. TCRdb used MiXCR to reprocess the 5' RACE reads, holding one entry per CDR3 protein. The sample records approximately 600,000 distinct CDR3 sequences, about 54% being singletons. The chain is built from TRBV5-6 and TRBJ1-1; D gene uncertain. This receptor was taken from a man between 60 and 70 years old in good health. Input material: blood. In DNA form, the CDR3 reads TGTGCCAGCAGGGCCCAAACGGGCTTTAACACTGAAGCTTTCTTT. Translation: CASRAQTGFNTEAFF. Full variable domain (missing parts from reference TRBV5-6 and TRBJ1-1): DAGVTQSPTHLIKTRGQQVTLRCSPKSGHDTVSWYQQALGQGPQFIFQYYEEEERQRGNFPDRFSGHQFPNYSSELNVNALLLGDSALYLCASRAQTGFNTEAFFGQGTRLTVV.